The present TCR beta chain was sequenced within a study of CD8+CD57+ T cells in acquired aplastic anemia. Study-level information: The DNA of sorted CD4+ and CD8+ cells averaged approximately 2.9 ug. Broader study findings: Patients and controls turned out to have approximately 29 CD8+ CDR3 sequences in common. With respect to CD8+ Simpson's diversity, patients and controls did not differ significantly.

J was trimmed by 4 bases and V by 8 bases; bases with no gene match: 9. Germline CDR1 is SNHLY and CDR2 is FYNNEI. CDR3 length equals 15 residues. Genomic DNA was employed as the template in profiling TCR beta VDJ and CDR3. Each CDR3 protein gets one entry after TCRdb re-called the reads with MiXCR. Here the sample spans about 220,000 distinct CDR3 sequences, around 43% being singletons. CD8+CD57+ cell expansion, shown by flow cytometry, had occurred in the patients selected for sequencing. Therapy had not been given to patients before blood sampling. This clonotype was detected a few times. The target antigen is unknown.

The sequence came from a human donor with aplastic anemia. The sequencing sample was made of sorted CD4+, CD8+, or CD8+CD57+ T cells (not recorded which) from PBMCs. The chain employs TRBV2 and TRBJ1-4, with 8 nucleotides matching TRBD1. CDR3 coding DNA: TGTGCCAGCGGGAGTATGGGACAGGTTAATGAAAAACTGTTTTTT. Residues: CASGSMGQVNEKLFF.